This TCR beta chain was retrieved from a study of memory CD4+ T cells and cytomegalovirus serostatus. Study context: Healthy Belgian adult donors included about nine CMV-positive and some 25 CMV-negative people.

Per the study methods: After removing out-of-frame reads, approximately 2.2 million distinct TCRbeta sequences remained. The protocol was immunoSEQ multiplex PCR, while the TCRdb copy is restricted to in-frame clones and leaves out a portion. Clonal size and the V and J genes are those of that table, whereas D and trimming came from the DNA. The sample lists about 62,000 clones, approximately 80% occurring once. The V gene end was trimmed by 0 bases and the J gene end by 7 bases; junction bases not matched to a gene: 6. There are 15 residues in the CDR3. CDR1 and CDR2 from the germline V gene are LGHNA and YNFKEQ. Single viable CD3+CD4+CD8-CD45RO+ cells were sorted as the memory CD4+ T cells.

V and J are TRBV4-2 and TRBJ2-7; TRBD2 matches at 10 bases. The sample was memory CD4+ T cells from blood. This TCR derives from an adult in good health and CMV-seropositive. CDR3: CASSQELAGVPEQYF. In nucleotides, the CDR3 is TGTGCCAGCAGCCAAGAGCTAGCGGGAGTCCCGGAGCAGTACTTC.